This T cell receptor (beta chain) was sequenced for a study of CD8+ T cells in alopecia areata. Overall study findings and caveats: Clonality in the scalp and expanded CD8+ clones ranked among the top 100 were significantly decreased by tofacitinib.

As to this clone: Antigen: not known. A much larger clone sits a single nucleotide away, making a read error possible.

Documented treatment: oral pan-JAK inhibitor, 5-10 mg twice daily. This CDR3 has 14 amino acids. CDR1 and CDR2 (germline): ENHRY, SYGVKD. Reverse transcription of extracted RNA yielded cDNA, which provided the sequencing template. Clones were sequenced by immunoSEQ multiplex PCR, and TCRdb holds only the in-frame ones, with some missing. Among 150,000 or so clones, about 59% were seen once, and the ten largest hold roughly 15%. The TCR was taken from a human donor with alopecia areata. J is TRBJ2-3 and V is TRBV10-3; 10 bases line up with TRBD1. The material was CD8+ T cells sorted from blood, obtained at week 4, from a patient treated with tofacitinib. This CDR3 reads CASSEGQGADTQYF. The CDR3 DNA reads TGTGCCAGCAGTGAAGGACAGGGGGCAGATACGCAGTATTTT.